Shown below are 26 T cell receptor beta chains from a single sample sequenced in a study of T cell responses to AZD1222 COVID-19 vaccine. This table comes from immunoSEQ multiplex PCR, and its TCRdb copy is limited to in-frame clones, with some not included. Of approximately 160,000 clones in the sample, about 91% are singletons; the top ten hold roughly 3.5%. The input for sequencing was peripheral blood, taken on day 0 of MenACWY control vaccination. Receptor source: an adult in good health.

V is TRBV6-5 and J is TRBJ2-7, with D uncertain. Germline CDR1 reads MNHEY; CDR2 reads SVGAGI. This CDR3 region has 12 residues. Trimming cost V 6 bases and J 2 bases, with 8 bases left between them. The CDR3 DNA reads TGTGCCAGCAGCTTCACACCCTACGAGCAGTACTTC. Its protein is CASSFTPYEQYF.

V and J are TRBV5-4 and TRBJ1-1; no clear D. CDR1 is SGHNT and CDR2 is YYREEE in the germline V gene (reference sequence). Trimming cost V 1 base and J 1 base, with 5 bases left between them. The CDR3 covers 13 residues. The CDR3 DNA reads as TGTGCCAGCAGCTTGCAGGCGAACACTGAAGCTTTCTTT. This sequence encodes CASSLQANTEAFF.

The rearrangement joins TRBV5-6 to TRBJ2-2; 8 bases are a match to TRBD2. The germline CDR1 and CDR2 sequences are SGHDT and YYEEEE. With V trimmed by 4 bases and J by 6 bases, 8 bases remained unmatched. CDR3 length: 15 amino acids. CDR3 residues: CASSRTSGSAGELFF. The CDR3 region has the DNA TGTGCCAGCAGCAGGACCAGCGGGAGTGCCGGGGAGCTGTTTTTT.

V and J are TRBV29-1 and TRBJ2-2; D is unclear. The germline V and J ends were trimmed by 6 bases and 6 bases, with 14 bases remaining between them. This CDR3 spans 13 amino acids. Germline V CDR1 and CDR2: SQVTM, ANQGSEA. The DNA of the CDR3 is TGCAGCGTCGGACCCTCGCGGTCCGGGGAGCTGTTTTTT. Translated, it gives CSVGPSRSGELFF.

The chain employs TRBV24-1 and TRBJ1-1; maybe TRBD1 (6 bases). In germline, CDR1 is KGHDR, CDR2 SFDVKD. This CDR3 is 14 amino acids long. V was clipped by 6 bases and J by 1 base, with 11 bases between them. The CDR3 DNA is TGTGCCACCAGTTCAAGGGGGTCGAACACTGAAGCTTTCTTT. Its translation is CATSSRGSNTEAFF.

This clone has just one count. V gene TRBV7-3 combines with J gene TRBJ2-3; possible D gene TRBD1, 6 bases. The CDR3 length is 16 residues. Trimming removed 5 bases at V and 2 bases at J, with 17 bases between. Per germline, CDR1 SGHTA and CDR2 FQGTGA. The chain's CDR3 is CASSLGTSPYTDTQYF. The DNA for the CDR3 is TGTGCCAGCAGCCTTGGGACATCACCTTACACAGATACGCAGTATTTT.

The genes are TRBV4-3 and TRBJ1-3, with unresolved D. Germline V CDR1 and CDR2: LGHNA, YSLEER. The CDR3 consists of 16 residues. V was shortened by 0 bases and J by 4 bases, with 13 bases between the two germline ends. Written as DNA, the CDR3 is TGCGCCAGCAGCCAAGACCCTTATGGAACAGGAAACACCATATATTTT. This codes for CASSQDPYGTGNTIYF.

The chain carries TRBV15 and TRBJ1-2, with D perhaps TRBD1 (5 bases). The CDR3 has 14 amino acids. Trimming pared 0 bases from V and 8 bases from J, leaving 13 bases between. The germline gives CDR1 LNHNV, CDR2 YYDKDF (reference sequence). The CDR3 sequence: CATSRDRDFAGYTF. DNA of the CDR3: TGTGCCACCAGCAGAGATAGGGACTTCGCGGGCTACACCTTC.

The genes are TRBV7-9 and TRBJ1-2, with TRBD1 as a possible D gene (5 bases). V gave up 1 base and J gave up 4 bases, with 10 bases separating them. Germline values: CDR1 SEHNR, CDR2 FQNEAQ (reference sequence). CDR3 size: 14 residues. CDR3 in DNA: TGTGCCAGCAGCTTAGTCGAGACAGCCTATGGCTACACCTTC. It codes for CASSLVETAYGYTF.

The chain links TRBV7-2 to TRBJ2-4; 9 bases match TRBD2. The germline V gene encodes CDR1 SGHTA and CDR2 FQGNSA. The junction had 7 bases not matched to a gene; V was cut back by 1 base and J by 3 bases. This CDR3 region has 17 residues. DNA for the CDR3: TGTGCCAGCAGCTTAGGCGGCGGGGGGGCGGTCAAAAACATTCAGTACTTC. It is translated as CASSLGGGGAVKNIQYF.

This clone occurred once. The CDR3 sequence: CASSPDRGYEQYF. The CDR3 bases are TGTGCCAGCAGCCCCGACCGAGGCTACGAGCAGTACTTC. The chain recombines TRBV3-1 (or the pseudogene TRBV3-2) with TRBJ2-7, with D uncertain. V lost 4 bases, J lost 3 bases, and 10 bases lay in between. The CDR3 is 13 amino acids. Germline V lookup: CDR1 LGHDT, CDR2 YNNKEL (reference sequence).

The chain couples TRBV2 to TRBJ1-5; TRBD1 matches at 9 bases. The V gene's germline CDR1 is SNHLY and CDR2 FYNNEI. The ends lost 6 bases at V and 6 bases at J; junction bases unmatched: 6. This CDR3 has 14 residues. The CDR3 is CASSGTGWGQPQHF. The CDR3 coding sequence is TGTGCCAGCAGCGGGACAGGGTGGGGTCAGCCCCAGCATTTT.

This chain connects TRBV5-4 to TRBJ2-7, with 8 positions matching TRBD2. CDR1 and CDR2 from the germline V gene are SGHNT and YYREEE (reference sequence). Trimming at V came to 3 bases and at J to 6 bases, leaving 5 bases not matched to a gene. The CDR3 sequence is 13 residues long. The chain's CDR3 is CASSWPGGTEQYF. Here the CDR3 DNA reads TGTGCCAGCAGCTGGCCGGGGGGGACCGAGCAGTACTTC.

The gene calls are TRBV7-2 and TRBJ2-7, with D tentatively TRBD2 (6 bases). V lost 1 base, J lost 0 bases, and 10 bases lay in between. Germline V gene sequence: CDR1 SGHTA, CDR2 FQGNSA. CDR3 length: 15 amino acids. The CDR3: CASSLEPGVSYEQYF. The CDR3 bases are TGTGCCAGCAGCTTAGAACCGGGGGTCTCCTACGAGCAGTACTTC.

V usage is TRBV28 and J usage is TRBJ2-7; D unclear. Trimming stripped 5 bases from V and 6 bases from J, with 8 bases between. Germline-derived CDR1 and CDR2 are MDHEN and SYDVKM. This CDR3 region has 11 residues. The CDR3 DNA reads TGTGCCAGCAGTAGTCGTTTCGAGCAGTACTTC. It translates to CASSSRFEQYF.

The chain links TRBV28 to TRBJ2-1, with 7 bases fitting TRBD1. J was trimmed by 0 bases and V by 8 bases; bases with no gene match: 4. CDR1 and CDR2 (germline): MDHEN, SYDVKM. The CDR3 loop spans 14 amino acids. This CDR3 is CASVGTASYNEQFF. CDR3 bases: TGTGCCAGCGTCGGGACAGCCTCCTACAATGAGCAGTTCTTC.

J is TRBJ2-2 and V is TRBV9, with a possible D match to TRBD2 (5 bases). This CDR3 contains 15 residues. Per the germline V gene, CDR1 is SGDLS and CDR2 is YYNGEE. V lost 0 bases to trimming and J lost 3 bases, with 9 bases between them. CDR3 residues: CASSVGTSHTGELFF. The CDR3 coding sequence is TGTGCCAGCAGCGTAGGGACTTCCCACACCGGGGAGCTGTTTTTT.

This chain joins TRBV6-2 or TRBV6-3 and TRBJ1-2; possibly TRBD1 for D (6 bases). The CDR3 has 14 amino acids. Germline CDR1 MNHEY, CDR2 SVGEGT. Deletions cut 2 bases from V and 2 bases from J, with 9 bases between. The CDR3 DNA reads TGTGCCAGCAGTTACGGGGGCACCAACTATGGCTACACCTTC. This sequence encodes CASSYGGTNYGYTF.

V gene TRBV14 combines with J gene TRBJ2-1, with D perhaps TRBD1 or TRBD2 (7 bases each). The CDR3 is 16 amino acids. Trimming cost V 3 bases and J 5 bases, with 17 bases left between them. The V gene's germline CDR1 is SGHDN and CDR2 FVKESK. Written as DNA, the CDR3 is TGTGCCAGCAGCCACCACTCGACAGGGACTAACAATGAGCAGTTCTTC. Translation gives CASSHHSTGTNNEQFF.

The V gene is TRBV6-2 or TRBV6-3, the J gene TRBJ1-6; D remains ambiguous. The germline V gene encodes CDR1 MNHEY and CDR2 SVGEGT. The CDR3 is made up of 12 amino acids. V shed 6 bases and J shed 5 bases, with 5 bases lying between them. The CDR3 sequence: CASSYHNSPLHF. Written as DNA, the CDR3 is TGTGCCAGCAGCTATCATAATTCACCCCTCCACTTT.

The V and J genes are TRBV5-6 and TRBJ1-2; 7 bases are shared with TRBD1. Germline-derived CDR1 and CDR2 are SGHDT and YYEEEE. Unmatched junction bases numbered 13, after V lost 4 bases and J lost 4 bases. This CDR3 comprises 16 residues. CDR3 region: CASSHKTGLGGYGYTF. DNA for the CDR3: TGTGCCAGCAGCCACAAGACAGGGCTCGGCGGCTATGGCTACACCTTC.

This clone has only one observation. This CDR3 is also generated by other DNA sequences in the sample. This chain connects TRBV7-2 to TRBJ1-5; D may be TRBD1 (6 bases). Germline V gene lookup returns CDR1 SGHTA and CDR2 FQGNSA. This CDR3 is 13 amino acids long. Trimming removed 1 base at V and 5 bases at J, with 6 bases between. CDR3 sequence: CASSLDRDQPQHF. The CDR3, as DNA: TGTGCCAGCAGCTTAGACAGGGATCAGCCCCAGCATTTT.

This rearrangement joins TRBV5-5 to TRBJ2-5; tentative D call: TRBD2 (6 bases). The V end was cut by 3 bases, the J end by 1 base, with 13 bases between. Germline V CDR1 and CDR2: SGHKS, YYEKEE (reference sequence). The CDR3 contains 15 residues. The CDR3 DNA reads TGTGCCAGCAGCTCCGGGACTCCACCCCAAGAGACCCAGTACTTC. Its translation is CASSSGTPPQETQYF.

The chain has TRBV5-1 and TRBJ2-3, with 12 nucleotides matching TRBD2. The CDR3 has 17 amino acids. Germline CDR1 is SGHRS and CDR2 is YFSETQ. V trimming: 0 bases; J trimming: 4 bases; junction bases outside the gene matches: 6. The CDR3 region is CASSLARASGGADTQYF. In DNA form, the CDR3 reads TGCGCCAGCAGCTTGGCCCGAGCTAGCGGGGGGGCAGATACGCAGTATTTT.

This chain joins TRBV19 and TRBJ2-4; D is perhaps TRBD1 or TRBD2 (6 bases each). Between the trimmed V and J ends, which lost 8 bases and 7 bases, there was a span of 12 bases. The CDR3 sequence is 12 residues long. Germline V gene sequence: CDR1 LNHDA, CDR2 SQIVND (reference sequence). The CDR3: CASEGGANIQYF. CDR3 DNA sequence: TGTGCCAGTGAGGGGGGAGCGAACATTCAGTACTTC.

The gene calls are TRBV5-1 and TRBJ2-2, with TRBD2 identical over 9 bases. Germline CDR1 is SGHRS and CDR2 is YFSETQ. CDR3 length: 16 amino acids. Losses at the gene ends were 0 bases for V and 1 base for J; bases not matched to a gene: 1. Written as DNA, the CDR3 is TGCGCCAGCAGCTTGGAGACTAGCGGGAACACCGGGGAGCTGTTTTTT. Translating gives CASSLETSGNTGELFF.